The rows below give T cell receptor beta chains drawn from one sample of a study of TIL therapy for anti-PD-1-resistant metastatic lung cancer. Only in-frame clones appear in the TCRdb table, and some are missing; sequencing was by immunoSEQ multiplex PCR. This sample yields approximately 27,000 clones, of which roughly 72% are seen a single time; approximately 7.3% belongs to the top ten. This material consisted of tumor tissue, taken at baseline. Receptors were obtained from a person aged 25-79 years with non-small cell lung cancer. Both conserved end residues are part of each CDR3. The order of the fields is clone size, D gene, V gene, J gene, CDR3 DNA, CDR3 protein. A D gene is named only where the DNA matches it firmly. Clone sizes are given selectively: once, few, many, or a class where the clone is expanded.

-	-	TRBV5-1	TRBJ2-5	TGCGCCAGCAGCTTTCGGGGGACGGAGACCCAGTACTTC	CASSFRGTETQYF
-	-	TRBV6-6	TRBJ1-1	TGTGCCAGCAGTTACGGGGGCACTGAAGCTTTCTTT	CASSYGGTEAFF
-	TRBD1	TRBV6-6	TRBJ2-3	TGTGCCAGCAGTTCGGGACAGGGGCGAGATACGCAGTATTTT	CASSSGQGRDTQYF
few	TRBD1	TRBV27	TRBJ1-6	TGTGCCAGCAGTGCGGACAGGGGGTACTCACCCCTCCACTTT	CASSADRGYSPLHF
-	TRBD2	TRBV6-6	TRBJ2-1	TGTGCCAGCAGCTACGGGGGGGTTCACAATGAGCAGTTCTTC	CASSYGGVHNEQFF
-	-	TRBV6-4	TRBJ2-3	TGTGCCAGCAGTGACGGGGTGGGGGGCGCAGATACGCAGTATTTT	CASSDGVGGADTQYF
-	TRBD1	TRBV5-4	TRBJ2-3	TGTGCCAGCAGCTTGCGGGGACAGGGGGCAATAGATACGCAGTATTTT	CASSLRGQGAIDTQYF
-	TRBD1	TRBV2	TRBJ2-7	TGTGCCAGCAGGGGACAGGGAAGTAACGAGCAGTACTTC	CASRGQGSNEQYF
-	-	TRBV18	TRBJ2-2	TGTGCCAGCTCACCACCTAACACCGGGGAGCTGTTTTTT	CASSPPNTGELFF
-	-	TRBV14	TRBJ2-7	TGTGCCAGCAGCCAAAACTACGAGCAGTACTTC	CASSQNYEQYF
-	-	TRBV5-1	TRBJ2-7	TGCGCCAGCAGCTTGTCGGTCCGAGAGGTGGACGAGCAGTACTTC	CASSLSVREVDEQYF
-	-	TRBV2	TRBJ1-1	TGTGCCAGCAGTAGGGACCGCGGTGTCACTGAAGCTTTCTTT	CASSRDRGVTEAFF
once	-	TRBV21-1	TRBJ1-1	TGTGCCAGCAGCAACCGGAATGGGAACACTGAAGCTTTCTTT	CASSNRNGNTEAFF
-	-	TRBV6-6	TRBJ1-1	TGTGCCAGCACTGGGCAGGGAGGAGGTACTGAAGCTTTCTTT	CASTGQGGGTEAFF
-	-	TRBV7-2	TRBJ2-3	TGTGCCAGCAGCTTACGAGTGATGGATACGCAGTATTTT	CASSLRVMDTQYF
-	TRBD1	TRBV27	TRBJ1-6	TGTGCCAGCAGGCTACAGGGGAGTGGTTCACCCCTCCACTTT	CASRLQGSGSPLHF
few	-	TRBV14	TRBJ2-7	TGTGCCAGCAGCAAGAGGGTGGGCGAGCAGTACTTC	CASSKRVGEQYF
few	-	TRBV4-1	TRBJ1-2	TGCGCCAGCAGCCAAGGTGGGCAGGTCACGGGAGGCTACACCTTC	CASSQGGQVTGGYTF
-	TRBD2	TRBV7-9	TRBJ2-7	TGTGCCAGCAGCTTCGGTCCGGGGGGGCCGGGCTACGAGCAGTACTTC	CASSFGPGGPGYEQYF
-	TRBD1	TRBV30	TRBJ1-2	TGTGCCTGCTCTGGACAGGCGAACTATGGCTACACCTTC	CACSGQANYGYTF
-	-	TRBV6-1	TRBJ1-5	TGTGCCAGCAGTGTAGGAGGAGAAAATCAGCCCCAGCATTTT	CASSVGGENQPQHF
-	-	TRBV18	TRBJ1-2	TGTGCCAGCTCACCGGACAGAGTTTTAGGCTACACCTTC	CASSPDRVLGYTF
-	-	TRBV2	TRBJ2-5	TGTGCCAGCGCACTCGGGTCTAGGGGACGACAAGAGACCCAGTACTTC	CASALGSRGRQETQYF
-	-	TRBV14	TRBJ2-5	TGTGCCAGCAGCCCTACTCCCACTAGGATCTCAGAGACCCAGTACTTC	CASSPTPTRISETQYF
few	-	TRBV14	TRBJ2-5	TGTGCCAGCAGCCAAGATCAGGGCCTTCAAGAGACCCAGTACTTC	CASSQDQGLQETQYF
-	-	TRBV30	TRBJ1-5	TGTGCCTGGAGTGGGGAGGGGGGACAGCCCCAGCATTTT	CAWSGEGGQPQHF
-	-	TRBV10-1	TRBJ2-2	TGCGCCAGCAGGGAGTCTAACACCGGGGAGCTGTTTTTT	CASRESNTGELFF
few	TRBD2	TRBV4-3	TRBJ2-5	TGCGCCAGCAGCCAAGATGGGACTAGCGGGGCTCTAGGTACGACCCAGTACTTC	CASSQDGTSGALGTTQYF
-	-	TRBV9	TRBJ1-1	TGTGCCAGCAGCCCTAGGGAAGGGATGAACACTGAAGCTTTCTTT	CASSPREGMNTEAFF
once	TRBD1	TRBV11-2	TRBJ1-5	TGTGCCAGCAGCCCTCTTACAGGGGCCGGGCAGCCCCAGCATTTT	CASSPLTGAGQPQHF
few	-	TRBV9	TRBJ2-7	TGTGCCAGCAGCGCAGGGGATAATTACGAGCAGTACTTC	CASSAGDNYEQYF
-	TRBD1	TRBV5-1	TRBJ2-2	TGCGCCAGCAGCTTGGGGACAGGGGCAGACACCGGGGAGCTGTTTTTT	CASSLGTGADTGELFF
-	TRBD1	TRBV13	TRBJ1-2	TGTGCCAGCAGCTCCAGACAGGGCCATGGCTACACCTTC	CASSSRQGHGYTF